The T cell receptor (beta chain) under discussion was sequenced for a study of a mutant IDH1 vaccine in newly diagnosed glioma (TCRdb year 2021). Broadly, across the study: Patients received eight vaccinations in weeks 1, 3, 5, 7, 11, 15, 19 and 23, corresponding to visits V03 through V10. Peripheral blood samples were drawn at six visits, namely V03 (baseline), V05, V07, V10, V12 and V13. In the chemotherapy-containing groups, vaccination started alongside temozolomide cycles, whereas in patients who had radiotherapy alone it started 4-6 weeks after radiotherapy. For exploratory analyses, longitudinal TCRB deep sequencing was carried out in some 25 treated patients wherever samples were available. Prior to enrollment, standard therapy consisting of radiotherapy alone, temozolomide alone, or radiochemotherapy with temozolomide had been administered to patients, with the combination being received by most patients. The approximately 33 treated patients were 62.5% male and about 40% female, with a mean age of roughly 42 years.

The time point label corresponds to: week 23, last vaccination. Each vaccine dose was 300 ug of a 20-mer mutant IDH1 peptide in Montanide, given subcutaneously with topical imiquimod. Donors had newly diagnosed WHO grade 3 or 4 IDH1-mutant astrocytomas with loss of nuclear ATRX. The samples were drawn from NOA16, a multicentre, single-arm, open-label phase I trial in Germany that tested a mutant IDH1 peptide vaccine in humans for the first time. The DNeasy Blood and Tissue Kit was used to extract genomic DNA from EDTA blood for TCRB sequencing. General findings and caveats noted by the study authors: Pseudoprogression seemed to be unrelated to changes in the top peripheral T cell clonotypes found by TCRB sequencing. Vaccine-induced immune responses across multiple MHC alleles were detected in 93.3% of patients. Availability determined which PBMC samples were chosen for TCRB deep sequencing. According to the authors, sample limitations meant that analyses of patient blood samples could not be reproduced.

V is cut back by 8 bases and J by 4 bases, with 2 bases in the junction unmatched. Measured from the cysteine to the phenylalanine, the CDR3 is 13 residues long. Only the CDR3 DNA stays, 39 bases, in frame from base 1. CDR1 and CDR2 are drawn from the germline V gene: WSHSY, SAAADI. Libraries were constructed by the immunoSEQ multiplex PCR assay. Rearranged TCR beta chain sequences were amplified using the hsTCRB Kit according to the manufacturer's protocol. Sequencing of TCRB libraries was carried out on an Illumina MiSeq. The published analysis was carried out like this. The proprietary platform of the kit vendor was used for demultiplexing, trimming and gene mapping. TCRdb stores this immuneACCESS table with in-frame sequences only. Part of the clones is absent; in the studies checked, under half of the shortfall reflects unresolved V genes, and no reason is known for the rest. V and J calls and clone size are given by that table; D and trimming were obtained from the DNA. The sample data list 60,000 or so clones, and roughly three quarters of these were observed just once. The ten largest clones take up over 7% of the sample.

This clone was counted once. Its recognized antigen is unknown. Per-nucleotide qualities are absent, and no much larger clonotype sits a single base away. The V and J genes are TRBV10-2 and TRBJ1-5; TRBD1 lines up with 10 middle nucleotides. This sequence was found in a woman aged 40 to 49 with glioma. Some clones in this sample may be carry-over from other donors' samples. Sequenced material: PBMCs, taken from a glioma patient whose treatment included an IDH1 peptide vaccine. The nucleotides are TGCGCCAGCCAGGGACAGGGGAATCAGCCCCAGCATTTT. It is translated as CASQGQGNQPQHF.